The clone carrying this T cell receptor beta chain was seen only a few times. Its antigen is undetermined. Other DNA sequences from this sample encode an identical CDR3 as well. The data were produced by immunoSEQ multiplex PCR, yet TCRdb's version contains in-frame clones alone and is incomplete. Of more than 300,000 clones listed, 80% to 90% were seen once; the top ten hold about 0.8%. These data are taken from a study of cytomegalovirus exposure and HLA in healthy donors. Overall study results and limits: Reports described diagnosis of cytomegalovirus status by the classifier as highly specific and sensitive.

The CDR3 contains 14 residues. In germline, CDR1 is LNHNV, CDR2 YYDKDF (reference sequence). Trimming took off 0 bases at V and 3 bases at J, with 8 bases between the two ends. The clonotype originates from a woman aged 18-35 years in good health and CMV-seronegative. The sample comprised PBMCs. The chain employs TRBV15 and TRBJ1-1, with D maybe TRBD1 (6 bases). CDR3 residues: CATSRDRGYTEAFF. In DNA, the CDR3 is TGTGCCACCAGCAGAGACAGGGGCTACACTGAAGCTTTCTTT.